What follows is one T cell receptor beta chain and its context. The sample belongs to a study of blood T cell repertoires in COVID-19. The wider study: The cDNA or gDNA used as material had been derived from T cells, B-cell-depleted T cells, or PBMCs.

One Seattle source followed patients from active infection through their disease course. Sequencing was performed with immunoSEQ multiplex PCR; in TCRdb, only in-frame clones are kept and a portion is missing. The data contain roughly 52,000 clones, approximately 88% of them singletons. Germline V lookup: CDR1 MNHEY, CDR2 SVGAGI. The CDR3 loop spans 14 amino acids. Trimming pared 7 bases from V and 2 bases from J, leaving 14 bases between. Sequenced input: peripheral blood. This receptor was taken from a middle-aged man with COVID-19, enrolled during active disease. This sequence joins TRBV6-5 and TRBJ1-2; TRBD1 is a possible D gene (6 bases). As DNA, the CDR3 is TGTGCCAGCAACCCCGGGGGGGCCAACTATGGCTACACCTTC. This gives the protein CASNPGGANYGYTF.